This entry lists 17 T cell receptor beta chains sequenced from one sample in a study of CD8+ T cells in alopecia areata. Extraction of RNA preceded its reverse transcription into cDNA, which served as the sequencing template. The method was immunoSEQ multiplex PCR; TCRdb's version includes in-frame clones alone and lacks a portion of them. The profile shows approximately 210,000 clones, approximately 47% of them singletons. Treatment reported: oral pan-JAK inhibitor, 5-10 mg twice daily. The sample consisted of CD4+ T cells sorted from blood, taken at approximately week 39, from a patient treated with tofacitinib. All receptors come from a human donor with alopecia areata.

This clone was seen a few times. The chain is built from TRBV5-1 and TRBJ2-1, with 9 nucleotides matching TRBD2. V lost 6 bases, J lost 2 bases, and 6 bases stayed unmatched. CDR1 and CDR2 (germline): SGHRS, YFSETQ. CDR3 size: 15 residues. The CDR3 DNA reads as TGCGCCAGCACGGCTAGCGGGACACCCTACAATGAGCAGTTCTTC. Translating it yields CASTASGTPYNEQFF.

The V call is TRBV19, the J call TRBJ2-3; 12 nucleotides line up with TRBD2. CDR1 is LNHDA and CDR2 is SQIVND in the germline V gene (reference sequence). Losses at the gene ends were 8 bases for V and 3 bases for J; bases not matched to a gene: 9. The length of the CDR3 is 16 residues. CDR3 amino acids: CASSSGRAVLTDTQYF. As DNA, the CDR3 is TGTGCCAGTTCTAGCGGGAGGGCCGTATTGACAGATACGCAGTATTTT.

This clone has more than one count but fewer than ten. The rearrangement links TRBV29-1 to TRBJ2-7; 9 nucleotides align to TRBD1. V gave up 5 bases and J gave up 1 base; unmatched junction bases: 6. This CDR3 has 14 residues. Germline loops: CDR1 SQVTM, CDR2 ANQGSEA. CDR3 amino acids: CSVSRDRVSYEQYF. DNA for the CDR3: TGCAGCGTTTCCCGGGACAGGGTTTCCTACGAGCAGTACTTC.

This clone was seen only a few times. The V gene is TRBV9, the J gene TRBJ2-1; possibly TRBD1 or TRBD2 for D (5 bases each). CDR1 and CDR2 (germline): SGDLS, YYNGEE. Between the trimmed V and J ends, which lost 6 bases and 8 bases, there was a span of 12 bases. The CDR3 is 12 amino acids. The CDR3 is CASNPLGDEQFF. DNA for the CDR3: TGTGCCAGCAATCCCCTGGGGGATGAGCAGTTCTTC.

This clone came up a few times. Other DNA variants within this sample encode the same CDR3. The rearrangement uses TRBV5-6 and TRBJ2-2; 7 positions agree with TRBD1. Trimming cost V 1 base and J 3 bases; bases outside gene matches: 6. There are 16 residues in the CDR3. Germline values: CDR1 SGHDT, CDR2 YYEEEE. The CDR3 region has the DNA TGTGCCAGCAGCTTGCTCGACAGGGTAGACACCGGGGAGCTGTTTTTT. Protein: CASSLLDRVDTGELFF.

There are a few counts of this clone. This chain links TRBV9 with TRBJ2-1; D may be TRBD2 (6 bases). Deletions cut 3 bases from V and 13 bases from J, with 17 bases between. The CDR3 loop spans 13 amino acids. The germline CDR1 and CDR2 sequences are SGDLS and YYNGEE. The CDR3 sequence is CASSAPGGDLQFF. The CDR3 DNA reads TGTGCCAGCAGCGCGCCTGGAGGGGACTTACAGTTCTTC.

The chain is built from TRBV19 and TRBJ2-7; TRBD2 matches at 10 bases. The CDR3 has 16 residues. V gave up 9 bases and J gave up 3 bases; unmatched junction bases: 14. Per the germline V gene, CDR1 is LNHDA and CDR2 is SQIVND (reference sequence). CDR3 protein: CASRGPSGRAGYEQYF. CDR3 in DNA: TGTGCCAGCCGGGGCCCGAGCGGGAGGGCAGGCTACGAGCAGTACTTC.

The rearrangement links TRBV6-5 to TRBJ2-3, with D perhaps matching TRBD1 (5 bases). With 6 bases removed from V and 5 bases from J, the gap between germline ends came to 12 bases. The CDR3 length is 13 residues. In germline, CDR1 is MNHEY, CDR2 SVGAGI. The CDR3 here is CASSLQGLDTQYF. CDR3 coding DNA: TGTGCCAGCAGCCTGCAGGGTCTAGATACGCAGTATTTT.

The V call is TRBV13, the J call TRBJ2-7; 9 bases line up with TRBD2. Losses at the gene ends were 4 bases for V and 9 bases for J; bases not matched to a gene: 13. The CDR3 consists of 15 residues. Germline CDR1 is PRHDT and CDR2 is FYEKMQ (reference sequence). The CDR3 region has the DNA TGTGCCAGCAGCTCCAAGAGACTAGCGGCCCGGGTGCAGTACTTC. Its protein product is CASSSKRLAARVQYF.

This clone has just a few counts. This chain links TRBV30 with TRBJ1-1; D not certain. The CDR3 length is 10 residues. CDR1 and CDR2 (germline): GTSNPN, SVGIG (reference sequence). Trimming removed 4 bases from V and 4 bases from J, with 4 bases in between. Written as DNA, the CDR3 is TGTGCCTGGATGGTCACTGAAGCTTTCTTT. Its protein product is CAWMVTEAFF.

The chain joins TRBV30 to TRBJ2-2, with D maybe TRBD2 (6 bases). The length of the CDR3 is 13 residues. Germline V gene lookup returns CDR1 GTSNPN and CDR2 SVGIG (reference sequence). Trimming cost V 5 bases and J 5 bases, with 12 bases left between them. CDR3 nucleotide sequence: TGTGCCTGGTCGACTAGTCGAACCGGGGAGCTGTTTTTT. This codes for CAWSTSRTGELFF.

CDR3 amino acids: CASRLQGWPAGGHEQYF. Here the CDR3 DNA reads TGTGCCAGCAGACTGCAGGGATGGCCGGCGGGAGGCCACGAGCAGTACTTC. The chain has TRBV7-2 and TRBJ2-7, with 8 bases identical to TRBD2. Germline V gives CDR1 SGHTA, CDR2 FQGNSA. After removal of 6 bases from V and 5 bases from J, the junction contained 18 bases not matched to a gene. This CDR3 has 17 amino acids.

This clone was picked up a small number of times. Other DNA sequences of this sample code for an identical CDR3. The rearrangement links TRBV29-1 to TRBJ2-3; no firm D call. The CDR3 covers 12 residues. Germline CDR1 is SQVTM and CDR2 is ANQGSEA. Trimming took 3 bases from V and 4 from J, leaving 8 bases between them. CDR3 region: CSVDRAADTQYF. CDR3 nucleotides: TGCAGCGTTGATCGAGCCGCAGATACGCAGTATTTT.

The CDR3 DNA reads as TGCAGCGTTTCTGTCGACAGGCAAAGGGGCGAGCAGTACTTC. Protein sequence: CSVSVDRQRGEQYF. The chain recombines TRBV29-1 with TRBJ2-7, with D tentatively TRBD1 (6 bases). The germline V gene has CDR1 SQVTM and CDR2 ANQGSEA. This CDR3 comprises 14 residues. V was shortened by 5 bases and J by 6 bases, with 20 bases between the two germline ends.

The chain recombines TRBV30 with TRBJ2-5; D uncertain. This CDR3 spans 13 amino acids. V gave up 2 bases and J gave up 2 bases, with 9 bases separating them. Germline V CDR1 and CDR2: GTSNPN, SVGIG (reference sequence). CDR3 residues: CAWSFLPQETQYF. The CDR3 region has the DNA TGTGCCTGGAGTTTTTTACCACAAGAGACCCAGTACTTC.

V gene TRBV6-5 combines with J gene TRBJ2-2; 7 nucleotides align to TRBD2. Germline V gene lookup returns CDR1 MNHEY and CDR2 SVGAGI. This CDR3 spans 14 amino acids. With V trimmed by 7 bases and J by 6 bases, 8 bases remained unmatched. CDR3 sequence: CASKPGLPAGELFF. In nucleotides, the CDR3 is TGTGCCAGCAAACCGGGACTACCGGCCGGGGAGCTGTTTTTT.

The rearrangement links TRBV6-6 to TRBJ1-5; the D gene is possibly TRBD1 (6 bases). The CDR3 has 16 residues. Trimming removed 6 bases from V and 3 bases from J, with 18 bases in between. CDR1 MNHNY and CDR2 SVGAGI come from the germline V gene (reference sequence). As DNA, the CDR3 is TGTGCCAGCAGAGACCGGGACACGACCAACAATCAGCCCCAGCATTTT. Its translation is CASRDRDTTNNQPQHF.